The TCR beta chain described here comes from a study of blood T cell repertoires in COVID-19. About the research overall: Acute and convalescent COVID-19 specimens originated in the United States, Italy and Spain.

Profiling relied on immunoSEQ multiplex PCR, and the TCRdb table lists in-frame clones only, not all of them. The sample includes 150,000 to 200,000 clones, 79% seen only once; the top ten take roughly 5.6%. The sample was peripheral blood. The receptor comes from a woman in her 40s with COVID-19, enrolled during active disease.

CDR3 bases: TGTGCCAGCAGTTTCGCGAATTCACCCCTCCACTTT. Protein sequence: CASSFANSPLHF. The chain links TRBV27 to TRBJ1-6; D is undetermined. Trimming left V 3 bases short and J 7 bases short, with 4 bases between. The CDR3 is 12 amino acids. Germline values: CDR1 MNHEY, CDR2 SMNVEV (reference sequence).